One sample yielded the 6 T cell receptor beta chains listed below, sequenced in a study of vaccination effects on CD4 cells after COVID-19. Profiled with immunoSEQ multiplex PCR; TCRdb holds only in-frame clones, not every one. In the table there are 30,000 to 40,000 clones, around three fifths of which are singletons. These receptors' targets are unknown. With the ViraFEST assay, the study expanded antigen-specific CD4+ T cells using viral peptide pools, then sequenced them. CD4+ T cells were isolated after around ten days of culture. The participants, recipients of two vaccine doses, got either BNT162b2 or mRNA-1273. The material sequenced was CD4+ T cells from PBMCs cultured with SARS-CoV-2 spike peptides, taken after COVID-19 vaccination. The origin of the receptors is a human donor who received a COVID-19 vaccine.

V is TRBV4-1 and J is TRBJ1-1, with D unresolved. Germline CDR1 reads MGHRA; CDR2 reads YSYEKL. Between the trimmed V and J ends, which lost 6 bases and 4 bases, there was a span of 15 bases. CDR3 length equals 14 residues. The CDR3 DNA reads as TGCGCCAGCAGTGGGCCCCTTAAGGGCACTGAAGCTTTCTTT. As protein: CASSGPLKGTEAFF.

This rearrangement joins TRBV18 to TRBJ2-6; 13 nucleotides line up with TRBD2. Trimming cost V 6 bases and J 12 bases; bases outside gene matches: 11. Looked up from germline, CDR1 is KGHSH and CDR2 is LQKENI. The CDR3 length is 16 residues. In DNA, the CDR3 is TGTGCCAGCTCCCCAGGACTAGCGGGAGTCGTTACCGTCCTGACTTTC. Translating it yields CASSPGLAGVVTVLTF.

This chain links TRBV21-1 with TRBJ2-7; TRBD2 was called by the table and not checked on the DNA. TRBV21-1 is deemed a pseudogene. CDR3 length equals 17 residues. The CDR3 nucleotides are TGTGCCAGCAGCCCCATGGCGTCTAGCGGGAGCTCCTACGAGCAGTACTTC. It translates to CASSPMASSGSSYEQYF.

This clone was counted between two and nine times. The J gene is TRBJ1-1, the V gene TRBV10-1, with D tentatively TRBD1 (5 bases). V shed 0 bases and J shed 0 bases, with 8 bases lying between them. Germline CDR1 reads WNHNN; CDR2 reads SYGVQD (reference sequence). The CDR3 has 15 amino acids. CDR3 sequence: CASSESGLLNTEAFF. The CDR3, as DNA: TGCGCCAGCAGTGAGTCGGGACTTTTGAACACTGAAGCTTTCTTT.

V gene TRBV7-9 combines with J gene TRBJ1-1, with a possible D match to TRBD1 (5 bases). Trimming took 0 bases from V and 10 from J, leaving 12 bases between them. The germline V gene has CDR1 SEHNR and CDR2 FQNEAQ (reference sequence). This CDR3 is built from 13 residues. The CDR3 bases are TGTGCCAGCAGCTTAGCGGGGCAGGGTCGAGCTTTCTTT. It translates to CASSLAGQGRAFF.

This clone occurred once. The rearrangement joins TRBV10-2 to TRBJ2-3; D is undetermined. Between the trimmed V and J ends, which lost 10 bases and 4 bases, there was a span of 12 bases. Germline CDR1 and CDR2: WSHSY and SAAADI. The CDR3 sequence is 12 residues long. The CDR3 reads CATQPAPDTQYF. The CDR3, as DNA: TGCGCCACCCAACCGGCTCCAGATACGCAGTATTTT.